A selection of T cell receptor beta chains follows, all from one sample in a study of T-cell memory formation after mild COVID-19. TCRdb re-called the 5' RACE reads with MiXCR, one entry per CDR3 protein. The table has just under 50,000 distinct CDR3 sequences, around 12% seen once. Sequenced sample: PBMCs or a T cell subset sorted from them (not recorded which). The origin of the receptors is a man younger than 35 who had mild COVID-19 (a few samples of this study predate the infection). Cell type and time point are not known. Both conserved end residues are part of each CDR3. D genes are given only for firm matches.

CDR3: CASSQAGGIYEQFF
D: TRBD2
length: 14
J: TRBJ2-1
V: TRBV4-3

CDR3: CASSPGLFPDTQYF
D: -
length: 14
J: TRBJ2-3
V: TRBV18

CDR3: CASSPPGTDTQYF
D: -
length: 13
J: TRBJ2-3
V: TRBV6-1

CDR3: CASSLEGAPSTDTQYF
D: TRBD1
length: 16
J: TRBJ2-3
V: TRBV5-4

CDR3: CASSLRGQGSLYFF
D: -
length: 14
J: TRBJ2-7
V: TRBV7-9

CDR3: CASSLGRTSGGYNEQFF
D: TRBD2
length: 17
J: TRBJ2-1
V: TRBV5-1

CDR3: CASSESSVGTEAFF
D: -
length: 14
J: TRBJ1-1
V: TRBV2

CDR3: CASSLARRQSYGYTF
D: -
length: 15
J: TRBJ1-2
V: TRBV7-2

CDR3: CASSLGPKAFF
D: -
length: 11
J: TRBJ1-1
V: TRBV12-3/TRBV12-4

CDR3: CASSQDTETGSADVDGYTF
D: -
length: 19
J: TRBJ1-2
V: TRBV4-3

CDR3: CASVGAGNEKLFF
D: -
length: 13
J: TRBJ1-4
V: TRBV6-2/TRBV6-3

CDR3: CASSIDLFGVGNQPQHF
D: -
length: 17
J: TRBJ1-5
V: TRBV19

CDR3: CASSLVPSGANVLTF
D: -
length: 15
J: TRBJ2-6
V: TRBV7-9

CDR3: CASSLGNQPQHF
D: -
length: 12
J: TRBJ1-5
V: TRBV7-2

CDR3: CASSQGERNTGELFF
D: -
length: 15
J: TRBJ2-2
V: TRBV4-3

CDR3: CASSAKRAGELFF
D: -
length: 13
J: TRBJ2-2
V: TRBV5-1

CDR3: CASSYSKGTGETEAFF
D: TRBD1
length: 16
J: TRBJ1-1
V: TRBV6-2/TRBV6-3

CDR3: CASRTGVGVVGYTF
D: -
length: 14
J: TRBJ1-2
V: TRBV7-2

CDR3: CASSQEEGVYQPQHF
D: -
length: 15
J: TRBJ1-5
V: TRBV4-3

CDR3: CASRGLAGNEQFF
D: TRBD2
length: 13
J: TRBJ2-1
V: TRBV10-2

CDR3: CASRDRTDKNIQYF
D: -
length: 14
J: TRBJ2-4
V: TRBV4-1

CDR3: CATSDRGGTGYTF
D: -
length: 13
J: TRBJ1-2
V: TRBV24-1

CDR3: CSARDRTVRHF
D: -
length: 11
J: TRBJ2-4
V: TRBV20-1

CDR3: CASIQVGGRNEQFF
D: TRBD2
length: 14
J: TRBJ2-1
V: TRBV4-1

CDR3: CSAAIAASTDTQYF
D: -
length: 14
J: TRBJ2-3
V: TRBV20-1

CDR3: CASSPASGNTEAFF
D: -
length: 14
J: TRBJ1-1
V: TRBV28

CDR3: CASSLAPQGVRTQYF
D: TRBD1
length: 15
J: TRBJ2-3
V: TRBV7-2

CDR3: CSGMGQNQETQYF
D: TRBD1
length: 13
J: TRBJ2-5
V: TRBV20-1

CDR3: CASSLKISGANVLTF
D: -
length: 15
J: TRBJ2-6
V: TRBV7-8

CDR3: CASSYVGAAGYGYTF
D: -
length: 15
J: TRBJ1-2
V: TRBV6-5

CDR3: CASSPGLGAGANVLTF
D: -
length: 16
J: TRBJ2-6
V: TRBV18

CDR3: CASARGADYGYTF
D: -
length: 13
J: TRBJ1-2
V: TRBV6-2/TRBV6-3

CDR3: CASSLYRGAGELFF
D: TRBD1
length: 14
J: TRBJ2-2
V: TRBV7-2

CDR3: CASSPGTGTDEKLFF
D: TRBD1
length: 15
J: TRBJ1-4
V: TRBV5-6

CDR3: CASSSGLVTDTQYF
D: TRBD2
length: 14
J: TRBJ2-3
V: TRBV7-2

CDR3: CASSFWTPYEQYF
D: -
length: 13
J: TRBJ2-7
V: TRBV12-3/TRBV12-4

CDR3: CASSSQGGYQETQYF
D: -
length: 15
J: TRBJ2-5
V: TRBV7-8

CDR3: CASSLVGGYTF
D: -
length: 11
J: TRBJ1-2
V: TRBV5-4

CDR3: CATSDIAGHTGELFF
D: -
length: 15
J: TRBJ2-2
V: TRBV24-1

CDR3: CASSGTGWDSPLHF
D: TRBD1
length: 14
J: TRBJ1-6
V: TRBV9

CDR3: CASSQEAVWTHEQFF
D: -
length: 15
J: TRBJ2-1
V: TRBV4-1

CDR3: CASRREFTGELFF
D: -
length: 13
J: TRBJ2-2
V: TRBV9

CDR3: CASSLDTLLKPNYGYTF
D: -
length: 17
J: TRBJ1-2
V: TRBV5-1

CDR3: CASSYGGSGANVLTF
D: -
length: 15
J: TRBJ2-6
V: TRBV6-6

CDR3: CASSQRTQDGSNSPLHF
D: -
length: 17
J: TRBJ1-6
V: TRBV14

CDR3: CASSSWTGQETQYF
D: -
length: 14
J: TRBJ2-5
V: TRBV5-1

CDR3: CASSLGLAARTDTQYF
D: TRBD2
length: 16
J: TRBJ2-3
V: TRBV11-3

CDR3: CASSLRANTEAFF
D: -
length: 13
J: TRBJ1-1
V: TRBV11-2

CDR3: CASSLTSGGSETQYF
D: TRBD2
length: 15
J: TRBJ2-5
V: TRBV7-2

CDR3: CASSLNTGPLGGEAFF
D: -
length: 16
J: TRBJ1-1
V: TRBV12-3/TRBV12-4

CDR3: CSVDETGVDTQYF
D: TRBD1
length: 13
J: TRBJ2-3
V: TRBV29-1

CDR3: CASSLYGPGGYTF
D: -
length: 13
J: TRBJ1-2
V: TRBV28

CDR3: CASSFQFTQYF
D: -
length: 11
J: TRBJ2-3
V: TRBV13

CDR3: CASSNDRGFANEQFF
D: TRBD1
length: 15
J: TRBJ2-1
V: TRBV5-1

CDR3: CASSLTGVSIRDYGYTF
D: -
length: 17
J: TRBJ1-2
V: TRBV7-3

CDR3: CSAVGTGYNEQFF
D: -
length: 13
J: TRBJ2-1
V: TRBV29-1

CDR3: CASSLVLSYEQYF
D: -
length: 13
J: TRBJ2-7
V: TRBV11-2

CDR3: CASSETSYGYTF
D: -
length: 12
J: TRBJ1-2
V: TRBV6-2/TRBV6-3

CDR3: CASAATTYEQYF
D: -
length: 12
J: TRBJ2-7
V: TRBV6-2/TRBV6-3